In its sample, the clone carrying this T cell receptor (beta chain) was seen a few times. The data were obtained in a study of beta chain features in type 1 diabetes. Sorting that relied on CD45RO/CCR7/CD25/CD127/CD95/CD27 yielded CD4+ naive, central memory, regulatory and stem cell-like memory cells. The CDR3 is made up of 14 amino acids. Germline CDR1 and CDR2: MGHDK and SYGVNS. V dropped 4 bases and J dropped 6 bases, with 15 bases sitting between them. Sequencing targeted expressed TCRB transcripts, as all isolated RNA had been reverse transcribed. Sequenced by immunoSEQ multiplex PCR; TCRdb stores in-frame clones only, minus some. The sample has roughly 610,000 clones; around 15% are singletons.

This TCR derives from a man between 18 and 29 years old in good health. Sequencing was performed on naive CD4+ T cells from blood. The rearrangement joins TRBV25-1 to TRBJ1-1, with a weak D call TRBD1 (6 bases). The CDR3: CASSGRGGTSEAFF. CDR3 sequence (DNA): TGTGCCAGCAGTGGTCGCGGAGGGACATCTGAAGCTTTCTTT.